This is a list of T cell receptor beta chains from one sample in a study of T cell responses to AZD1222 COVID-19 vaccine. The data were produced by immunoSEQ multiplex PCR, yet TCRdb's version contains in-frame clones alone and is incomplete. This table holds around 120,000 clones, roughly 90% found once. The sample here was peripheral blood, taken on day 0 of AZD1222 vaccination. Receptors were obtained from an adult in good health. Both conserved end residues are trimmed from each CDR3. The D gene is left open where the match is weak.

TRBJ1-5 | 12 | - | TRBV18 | ASSPGFSNQPQH
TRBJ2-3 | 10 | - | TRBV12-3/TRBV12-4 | ASTVRASTQY
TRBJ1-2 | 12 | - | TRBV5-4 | ASSLGQNPDGYT
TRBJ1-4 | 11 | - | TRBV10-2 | ASSSFSQVELF
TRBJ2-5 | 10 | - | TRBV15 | ATSRTGETQY
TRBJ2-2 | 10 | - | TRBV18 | ASSPGSGELF
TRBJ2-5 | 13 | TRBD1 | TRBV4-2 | ASSQVGTDQETQY
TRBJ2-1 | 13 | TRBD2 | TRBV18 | ASSPGLAGLREQF
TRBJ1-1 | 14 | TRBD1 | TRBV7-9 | ASSHATGERSTEAF
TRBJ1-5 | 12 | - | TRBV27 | ASRRGSNSQPQH
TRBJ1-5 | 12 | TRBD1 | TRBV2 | ASSVATGNQPQH
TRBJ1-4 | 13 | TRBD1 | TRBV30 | AWSTNTGDREKLF
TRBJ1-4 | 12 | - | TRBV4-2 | ASSQGAPREKLF
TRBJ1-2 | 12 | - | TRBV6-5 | ASSYSRGRYGYT
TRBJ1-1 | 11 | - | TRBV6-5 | ASYRDRNTEAF
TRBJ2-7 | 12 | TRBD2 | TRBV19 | ASSAHREASEQY
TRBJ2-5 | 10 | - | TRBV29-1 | SVAWDTETQY
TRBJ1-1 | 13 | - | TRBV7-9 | ASSFSSVQGSEAF
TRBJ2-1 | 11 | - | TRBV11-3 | ASSLNGYSEQF
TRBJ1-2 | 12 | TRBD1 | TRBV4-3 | ASSQHRDSYGYT
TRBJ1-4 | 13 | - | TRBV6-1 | ASSDSYATNEKLF
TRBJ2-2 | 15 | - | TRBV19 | ASSKGPPGPYTGELF
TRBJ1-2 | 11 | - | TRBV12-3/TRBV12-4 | ASRQRISYGYT
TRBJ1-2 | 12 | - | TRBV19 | ASSIGQRNYGYT
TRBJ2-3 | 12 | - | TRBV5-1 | ASSLIQYTDTQY
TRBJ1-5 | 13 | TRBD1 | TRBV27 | ASSLGQHYNQPQH
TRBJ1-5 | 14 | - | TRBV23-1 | ARHSGGDLSCQPQH
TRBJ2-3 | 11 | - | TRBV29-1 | SDRASGTDTQY
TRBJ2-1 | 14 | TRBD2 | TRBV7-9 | ASSLVGGGSWNEQF
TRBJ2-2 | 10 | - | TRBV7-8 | ASSLATGELF
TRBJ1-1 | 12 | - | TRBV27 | ASSLSNGYTEAF
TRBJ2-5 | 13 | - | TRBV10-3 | AISESRGQQETQY
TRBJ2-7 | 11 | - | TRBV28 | ASSLGVSYEQY
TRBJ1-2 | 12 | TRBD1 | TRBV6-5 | ASTRQGPSGGYT
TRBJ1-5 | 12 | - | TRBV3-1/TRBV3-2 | ASSQDRGNQPQH
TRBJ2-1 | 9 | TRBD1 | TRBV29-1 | SVPGTGDWF
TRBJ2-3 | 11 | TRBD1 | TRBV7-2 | ASSQDRGDTQY
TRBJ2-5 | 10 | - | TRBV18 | ASSPSAETQY
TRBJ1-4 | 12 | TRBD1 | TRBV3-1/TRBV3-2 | ASSQKGQREKLF
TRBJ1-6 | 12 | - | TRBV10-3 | AISDGGSGSPLH